Sequencing of this TCR beta chain was carried out in a study of cytomegalovirus exposure and HLA in healthy donors. General study points: Donors were assumed by presence/absence analyses to have roughly uniform sequencing depth. Earlier analysis yielded a pattern in which most TCR beta V segments were productive about 90% or about 30% of the time. When a later analysis compared HLA-associated TCR beta chains with equally common others, the HLA-associated chains turned out to be more clonally expanded and to have lower generation probabilities. An observed cluster of highly shared sequence variants was recorded as a likely sequencing artifact.

Details on this clone: Its antigen is not known.

PCR involved 60 Vbeta and 13 Jbeta primers. TCRdb keeps only in-frame clones here, not all; method: immunoSEQ multiplex PCR. Its table records just over 80,000 clones. Germline CDR1 reads MNHNS; CDR2 reads SASEGT. This CDR3 has 15 residues. V lost 8 bases, J lost 0 bases, and 17 bases lay in between. The sample consisted of PBMCs. The chain recombines TRBV6-1 with TRBJ2-7; tentatively, D is TRBD1 (6 bases). This TCR came from a woman aged 25 to 39 in good health and CMV-seronegative. CDR3 nucleotide sequence: TGTGCCAGCCGGGACAAGGTCCTCTCCTCCTACGAGCAGTACTTC. Encoded protein: CASRDKVLSSYEQYF.